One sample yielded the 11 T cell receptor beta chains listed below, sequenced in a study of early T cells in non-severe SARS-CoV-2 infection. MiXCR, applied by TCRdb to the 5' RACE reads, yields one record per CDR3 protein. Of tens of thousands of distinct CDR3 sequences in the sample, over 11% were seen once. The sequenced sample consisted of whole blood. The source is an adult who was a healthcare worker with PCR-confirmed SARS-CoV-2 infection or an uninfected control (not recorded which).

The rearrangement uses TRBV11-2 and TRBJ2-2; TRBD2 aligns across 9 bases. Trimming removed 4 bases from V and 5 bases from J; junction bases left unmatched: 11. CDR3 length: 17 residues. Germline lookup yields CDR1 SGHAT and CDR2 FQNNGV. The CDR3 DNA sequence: TGTGCCAGCAGCTCGAGAGCGGGAGGATATCAAACCGGGGAGCTGTTTTTT. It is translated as CASSSRAGGYQTGELFF. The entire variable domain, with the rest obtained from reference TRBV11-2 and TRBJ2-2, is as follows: EAGVAQSPRYKIIEKRQSVAFWCNPISGHATLYWYQQILGQGPKLLIQFQNNGVVDDSQLPKDRFSAERLKGVDSTLKIQPAKLEDSAVYLCASSSRAGGYQTGELFFGEGSRLTVL.

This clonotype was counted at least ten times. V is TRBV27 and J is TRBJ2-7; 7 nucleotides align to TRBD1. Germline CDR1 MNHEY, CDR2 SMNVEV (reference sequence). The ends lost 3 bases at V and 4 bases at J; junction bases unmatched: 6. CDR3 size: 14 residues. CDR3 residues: CASSFARQGYEQYF. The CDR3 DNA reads TGTGCCAGCAGTTTCGCGAGACAGGGTTACGAGCAGTACTTC.

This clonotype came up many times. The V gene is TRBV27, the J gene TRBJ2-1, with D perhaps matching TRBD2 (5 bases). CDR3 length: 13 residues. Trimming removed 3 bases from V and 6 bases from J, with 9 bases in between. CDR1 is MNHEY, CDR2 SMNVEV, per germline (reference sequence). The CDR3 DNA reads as TGTGCCAGCAGTTTGGGAGTTCCCAATGAGCAGTTCTTC. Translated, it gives CASSLGVPNEQFF.

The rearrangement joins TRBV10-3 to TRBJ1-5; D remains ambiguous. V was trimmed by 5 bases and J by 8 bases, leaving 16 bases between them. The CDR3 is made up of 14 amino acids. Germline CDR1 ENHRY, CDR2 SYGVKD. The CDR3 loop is CAISPRSSNEPQHF. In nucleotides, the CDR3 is TGTGCCATCAGTCCTAGGAGCAGTAATGAGCCCCAGCATTTT.

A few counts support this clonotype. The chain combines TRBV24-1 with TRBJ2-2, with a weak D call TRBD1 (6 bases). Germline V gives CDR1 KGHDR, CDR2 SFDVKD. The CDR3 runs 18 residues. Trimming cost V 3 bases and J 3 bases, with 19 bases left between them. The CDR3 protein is CATSDQPPHAGDTGELFF. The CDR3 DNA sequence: TGTGCCACCAGTGATCAACCTCCCCACGCAGGGGACACCGGGGAGCTGTTTTTT.

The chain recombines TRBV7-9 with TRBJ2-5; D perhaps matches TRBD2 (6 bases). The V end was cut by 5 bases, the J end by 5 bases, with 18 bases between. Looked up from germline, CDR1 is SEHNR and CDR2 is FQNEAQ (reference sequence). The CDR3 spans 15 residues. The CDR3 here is CASSPRDLGSETQYF. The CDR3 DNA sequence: TGTGCCAGCAGCCCGCGGGACCTTGGCTCGGAGACCCAGTACTTC.

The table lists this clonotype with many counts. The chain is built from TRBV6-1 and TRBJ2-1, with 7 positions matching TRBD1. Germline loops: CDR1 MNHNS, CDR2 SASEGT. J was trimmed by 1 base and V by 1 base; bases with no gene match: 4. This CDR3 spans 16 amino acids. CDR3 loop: CASSEVRGLSYNEQFF. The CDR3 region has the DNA TGTGCCAGCAGTGAAGTAAGGGGGCTTTCCTACAATGAGCAGTTCTTC.

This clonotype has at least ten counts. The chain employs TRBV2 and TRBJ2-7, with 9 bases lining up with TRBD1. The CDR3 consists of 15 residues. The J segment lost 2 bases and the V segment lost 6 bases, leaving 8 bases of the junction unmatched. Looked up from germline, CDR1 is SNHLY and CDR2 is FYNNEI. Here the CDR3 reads CASSRTGTGTYEQYF. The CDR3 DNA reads TGTGCCAGCAGCCGAACCGGGACAGGGACCTACGAGCAGTACTTC.

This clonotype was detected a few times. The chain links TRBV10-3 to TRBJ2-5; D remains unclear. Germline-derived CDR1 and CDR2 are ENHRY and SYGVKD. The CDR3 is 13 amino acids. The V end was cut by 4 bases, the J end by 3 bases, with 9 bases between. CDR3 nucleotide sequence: TGTGCCATCAGTGTAAACGAGAAAGAGACCCAGTACTTC. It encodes CAISVNEKETQYF.

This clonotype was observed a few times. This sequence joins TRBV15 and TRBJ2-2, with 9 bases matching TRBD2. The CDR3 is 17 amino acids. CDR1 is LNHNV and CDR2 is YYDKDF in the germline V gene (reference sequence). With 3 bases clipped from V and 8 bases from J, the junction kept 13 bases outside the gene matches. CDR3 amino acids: CATSSPSSGTRAGELFF. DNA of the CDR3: TGTGCCACCAGCAGTCCATCTAGCGGGACCCGTGCGGGGGAGCTGTTTTTT.

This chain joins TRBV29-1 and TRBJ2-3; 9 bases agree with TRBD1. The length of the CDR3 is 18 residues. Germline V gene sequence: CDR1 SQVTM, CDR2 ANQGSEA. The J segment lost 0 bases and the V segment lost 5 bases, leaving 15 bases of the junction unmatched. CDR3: CSVSRGQGLLISTDTQYF. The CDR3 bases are TGCAGCGTTAGCCGCGGACAGGGGTTATTGATTAGCACAGATACGCAGTATTTT.